These T cell receptor beta chains were read from a single sample in a study of CD8 T cells in ankylosing spondylitis. TCRdb recomputed calls from the 5' RACE reads with MiXCR, one row per CDR3 protein. The repertoire has about 17,000 distinct CDR3 sequences, less than 9.5% of them found once; the top ten carry roughly 35%. The specimen was blood. All receptors come from a male donor with ankylosing spondylitis or in good health (not recorded which). CDR3s include the opening cysteine and the closing phenylalanine or tryptophan. A D gene is named only where the DNA matches it firmly. Rows may omit the clone size; those that give it use once, few, many or a size class.

few	TRBV11-1	TRBD1	TRBJ2-4	CASSWDREGNIQYF	TGTGCCAGCAGCTGGGACAGGGAGGGAAACATTCAGTACTTC
NA	TRBV30	NA	TRBJ2-7	CAWSGLAYEQYF	TGTGCCTGGAGTGGGTTGGCCTACGAGCAGTACTTC
few	TRBV28	NA	TRBJ2-7	CASTTQTYEQYF	TGTGCCAGCACCACGCAAACCTACGAGCAGTACTTC
NA	TRBV7-2	NA	TRBJ1-2	CASSLRTDSNYGYTF	TGTGCCAGCAGCCTAAGGACAGATTCTAACTATGGCTACACCTTC
NA	TRBV3-2	NA	TRBJ2-7	CASSQAYEQYF	TGTGCCAGCAGCCAAGCGTACGAGCAGTACTTC
many	TRBV20-1	TRBD2	TRBJ2-1	CSARKELAGRVFF	TGCAGTGCTAGAAAGGAACTAGCGGGGAGGGTGTTCTTC
many	TRBV12-3/TRBV12-4	NA	TRBJ1-1	CASSLRTGEAFF	TGTGCCAGCAGTCTTCGGACGGGGGAAGCTTTCTTT
many	TRBV7-9	NA	TRBJ2-2	CASSLADGWTGELFF	TGTGCCAGCAGCTTAGCGGATGGATGGACCGGGGAGCTGTTTTTT
many	TRBV5-1	NA	TRBJ2-3	CASSPPQGRTDTQYF	TGCGCCAGCAGCCCACCACAGGGTCGGACAGATACGCAGTATTTT
many	TRBV4-2	NA	TRBJ1-1	CASSQGQGRGTEAFF	TGTGCCAGCAGCCAGGGACAAGGCCGGGGTACTGAAGCTTTCTTT
many	TRBV5-5	NA	TRBJ2-7	CASSLDGYEQYF	TGTGCCAGCAGCTTGGATGGCTACGAGCAGTACTTC